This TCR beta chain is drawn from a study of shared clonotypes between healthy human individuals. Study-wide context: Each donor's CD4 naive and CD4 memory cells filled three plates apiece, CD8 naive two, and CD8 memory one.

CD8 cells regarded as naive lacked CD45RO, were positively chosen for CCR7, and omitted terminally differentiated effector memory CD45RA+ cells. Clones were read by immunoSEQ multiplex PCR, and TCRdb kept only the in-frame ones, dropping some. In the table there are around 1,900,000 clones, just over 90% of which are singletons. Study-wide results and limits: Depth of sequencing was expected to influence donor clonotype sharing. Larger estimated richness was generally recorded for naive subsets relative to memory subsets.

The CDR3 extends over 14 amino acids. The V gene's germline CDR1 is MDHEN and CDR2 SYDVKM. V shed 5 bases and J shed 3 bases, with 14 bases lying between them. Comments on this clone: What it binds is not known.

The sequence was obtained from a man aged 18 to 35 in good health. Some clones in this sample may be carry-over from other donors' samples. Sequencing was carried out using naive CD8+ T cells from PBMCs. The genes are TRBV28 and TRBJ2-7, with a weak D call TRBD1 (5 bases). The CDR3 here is CASSPIGDYYEQYF. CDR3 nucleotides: TGTGCCAGCAGTCCCATAGGGGATTACTACGAGCAGTACTTC.